A single sample is the source of the 3 T cell receptor beta chains below, sequenced in a study of OX40 agonist ivuxolimab in advanced cancers. TCRdb's table, derived via immunoSEQ multiplex PCR, lists solely in-frame clones and lacks some. The sample consists of 40,000 to 65,000 clones, roughly 84% of them appearing once. Sample: CD4+ or CD8+ T cells sorted from blood, taken in a trial of the OX40 agonist ivuxolimab. These receptors were obtained from an adult with an advanced solid tumor such as melanoma, head and neck, liver or kidney cancer.

This chain connects TRBV5-5 to TRBJ2-7; 9 nucleotides line up with TRBD1. The trim removed 3 bases at V and 2 bases at J, leaving 3 bases unmatched. The V gene's germline CDR1 is SGHKS and CDR2 YYEKEE (reference sequence). This CDR3 has 14 amino acids. This CDR3 reads CASSSWTGAYEQYF. In nucleotides, the CDR3 is TGTGCCAGCAGCTCTTGGACAGGGGCCTACGAGCAGTACTTC.

The chain uses TRBV6-1 and TRBJ1-2; TRBD1 matches 7 bases. Germline values: CDR1 MNHNS, CDR2 SASEGT. This CDR3 is 14 amino acids long. The V gene end was trimmed by 5 bases and the J gene end by 4 bases; junction bases not matched to a gene: 7. CDR3 amino acids: CASSLPGTAYGYTF. In DNA, the CDR3 is TGTGCCAGCAGTTTACCCGGGACAGCCTATGGCTACACCTTC.

This chain connects TRBV7-3 to TRBJ2-5; 11 bases match TRBD2. The CDR3 is 15 residues long. CDR1 SGHTA and CDR2 FQGTGA come from the germline V gene. V shed 5 bases, J shed 5 bases, and the junction held 7 bases outside the gene matches. This chain's CDR3 is CASSLAGGGVETQYF. In DNA form, the CDR3 reads TGTGCCAGCAGCCTAGCGGGAGGAGGCGTGGAGACCCAGTACTTC.